What follows are 6 T cell receptor beta chains derived from one specimen sequenced in a study of blood T cell repertoires in COVID-19. Data came from immunoSEQ multiplex PCR; TCRdb stores just in-frame clones and leaves some out. The repertoire includes about 270,000 clones, roughly 86% of them detected once, and roughly 2.6% sits in the top ten. The material sequenced was PBMCs or T cells enriched from blood (not recorded which). The origin of the receptors is a woman aged 18-29 years who had recovered from COVID-19.

The gene calls are TRBV5-4 and TRBJ2-7; 7 bases are a match to TRBD1. The CDR3 totals 13 residues. Germline loops: CDR1 SGHNT, CDR2 YYREEE (reference sequence). Trimming took 5 bases from V and 3 from J; bases not matched to a gene: 5. CDR3 region: CASSDRGLYEQYF. As DNA, the CDR3 is TGTGCCAGCAGTGATAGGGGGCTCTACGAGCAGTACTTC.

The chain recombines TRBV10-3 with TRBJ1-4, with 8 bases matching TRBD1. This CDR3 is 15 amino acids long. Trimming at V came to 6 bases and at J to 3 bases, leaving 6 bases not matched to a gene. CDR1 and CDR2 (germline): ENHRY, SYGVKD. Here the CDR3 reads CAISERQGSNEKLFF. CDR3 sequence (DNA): TGTGCCATCAGCGAGAGACAGGGGTCTAATGAAAAACTGTTTTTT.

The sample holds many counts of this clone. This chain uses TRBV30 with TRBJ1-1, with 7 bases that match TRBD1. This CDR3 has 12 residues. CDR1 and CDR2 (germline): GTSNPN, SVGIG (reference sequence). The ends lost 7 bases at V and 1 base at J; junction bases unmatched: 3. The CDR3 nucleotides are TGTGCCTCGACAGGGCCGAACACTGAAGCTTTCTTT. As protein: CASTGPNTEAFF.

The chain joins TRBV29-1 to TRBJ2-4, with D unresolved. Per germline, CDR1 SQVTM and CDR2 ANQGSEA. V gave up 4 bases and J gave up 3 bases, with 28 bases separating them. This CDR3 comprises 19 residues. Here the CDR3 DNA reads TGCAGCGTTGTTCCTTTTCCTCGCGGCGACCCAAGAGACAAAAACATTCAGTACTTC. Translated, it gives CSVVPFPRGDPRDKNIQYF.

The chain is built from TRBV7-2 and TRBJ1-2; 8 bases match TRBD1. Germline CDR1 SGHTA, CDR2 FQGNSA. V lost 3 bases to trimming and J lost 8 bases; unmatched junction nucleotides: 5. The CDR3 runs to 13 residues. CDR3 DNA sequence: TGTGCCAGCAGCTTGGACAGGGCAGGAGGCTACACCTTC. Its translation: CASSLDRAGGYTF.

The rearrangement uses TRBV21-1 and TRBJ2-3; the table's D call of TRBD1 was not tested on the DNA. TRBV21-1 is an annotated pseudogene. This CDR3 has 13 residues. The CDR3 sequence is CASSTMSTDTQYF. The CDR3 DNA reads TGTGCCAGCAGCACAATGAGCACAGATACGCAGTATTTT.